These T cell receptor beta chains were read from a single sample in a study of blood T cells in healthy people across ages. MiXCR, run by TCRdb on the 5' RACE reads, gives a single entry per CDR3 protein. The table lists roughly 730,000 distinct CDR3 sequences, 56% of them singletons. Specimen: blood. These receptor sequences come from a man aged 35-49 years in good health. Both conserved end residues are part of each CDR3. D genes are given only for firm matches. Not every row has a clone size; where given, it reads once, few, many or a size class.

CDR3: CASSHEMGGPGYGYTF
DNA: TGTGCCAGCAGTCATGAAATGGGGGGACCTGGCTATGGCTACACCTTC
V: TRBV27
size: NA
D: NA
J: TRBJ1-2

CDR3: CASSLATGGGGETQYF
DNA: TGCGCCAGCAGCTTGGCCACAGGGGGCGGGGGAGAGACCCAGTACTTC
V: TRBV5-1
size: NA
D: TRBD1
J: TRBJ2-5

CDR3: CASSQDLGFGSSYNEQYF
DNA: TGTGCCAGCAGCCAAGATCTAGGGTTTGGTAGCTCCTACAATGAGCAGTACTTC
V: TRBV4-2
size: NA
D: NA
J: TRBJ2-7

CDR3: CASSDLRSLNIQYF
DNA: TGTGCCAGCAGTGATCTCAGGAGCCTAAACATTCAGTACTTC
V: TRBV6-5
size: few
D: NA
J: TRBJ2-4

CDR3: CASRLYLAGANVLTF
DNA: TGTGCCAGCAGACTATACTTGGCTGGGGCCAACGTCCTGACTTTC
V: TRBV6-5
size: few
D: NA
J: TRBJ2-6

CDR3: CAINELGSPANYGYTF
DNA: TGTGCCATCAACGAGCTGGGTTCTCCAGCTAACTATGGCTACACCTTC
V: TRBV10-3
size: NA
D: NA
J: TRBJ1-2

CDR3: CSATPYVGTVTYGGTF
DNA: TGCAGTGCTACCCCGTACGTCGGGACAGTGACATATGGTGGCACCTTC
V: TRBV20-1
size: once
D: TRBD1
J: TRBJ1-2

CDR3: CASSGTSGRGYEQYF
DNA: TGCGCCAGCAGTGGCACTAGCGGGAGGGGATACGAGCAGTACTTC
V: TRBV10-2
size: NA
D: TRBD2
J: TRBJ2-7

CDR3: CASSLVSGSRNEQFF
DNA: TGTGCCAGCAGCTTAGTTAGCGGGAGTCGGAATGAGCAGTTCTTC
V: TRBV7-8
size: NA
D: TRBD2
J: TRBJ2-1

CDR3: CATSDAAGYRETQYF
DNA: TGTGCCACCAGTGATGCGGCAGGGTATCGGGAGACCCAGTACTTC
V: TRBV24-1
size: NA
D: NA
J: TRBJ2-5

CDR3: CASSLQVGIRGWNTEAFF
DNA: TGTGCCAGCAGCTTACAGGTAGGGATCCGCGGGTGGAACACTGAAGCTTTCTTT
V: TRBV11-3
size: NA
D: NA
J: TRBJ1-1

CDR3: CASSVAPRTSGGSSYEQYF
DNA: TGTGCCAGCAGCGTAGCCCCTCGGACGAGCGGGGGCTCCTCCTACGAGCAGTACTTC
V: TRBV9
size: NA
D: TRBD2
J: TRBJ2-7

CDR3: CASSLRGQDSYNEQFF
DNA: TGCGCCAGCAGCTTAAGGGGACAGGACTCCTACAATGAGCAGTTCTTC
V: TRBV5-1
size: few
D: TRBD1
J: TRBJ2-1

CDR3: CASSSWGPDKNIQYF
DNA: TGTGCCAGCAGCTCCTGGGGTCCTGATAAAAACATTCAGTACTTC
V: TRBV7-9
size: NA
D: NA
J: TRBJ2-4

CDR3: CASSVEGTRGEQYF
DNA: TGTGCCAGCAGCGTAGAAGGGACTAGAGGCGAGCAGTACTTC
V: TRBV9
size: few
D: TRBD2
J: TRBJ2-7

CDR3: CGTRASAGRGYEQYF
DNA: TGTGGGACGAGGGCTAGCGCGGGCCGGGGATACGAGCAGTACTTC
V: TRBV10-3
size: NA
D: NA
J: TRBJ2-7

CDR3: CARGISADTQYF
DNA: TGTGCCAGGGGTATCAGCGCAGATACGCAGTATTTT
V: TRBV2
size: NA
D: NA
J: TRBJ2-3

CDR3: CASTGTGGTEAFF
DNA: TGTGCCAGCACCGGGACAGGGGGCACTGAAGCTTTCTTT
V: TRBV6-5
size: NA
D: TRBD1
J: TRBJ1-1

CDR3: CASREWTGDSQPQHF
DNA: TGCGCCAGCAGGGAGTGGACAGGGGATAGTCAGCCCCAGCATTTT
V: TRBV5-1
size: NA
D: TRBD1
J: TRBJ1-5

CDR3: CSGGGPGTDTQYF
DNA: TGCAGTGGGGGGGGACCTGGCACAGATACGCAGTATTTT
V: TRBV20-1
size: NA
D: TRBD2
J: TRBJ2-3

CDR3: CASSFQDNTQYF
DNA: TGTGCCAGCAGCTTTCAGGATAATACGCAGTATTTT
V: TRBV13
size: NA
D: NA
J: TRBJ2-3

CDR3: CASSPSGLSATQYF
DNA: TGTGCCAGCAGCCCATCGGGACTCTCGGCGACCCAGTACTTC
V: TRBV7-9
size: few
D: NA
J: TRBJ2-5

CDR3: CSANGLKGGYSYGYTF
DNA: TGCAGTGCCAACGGGCTTAAGGGGGGGTATAGCTATGGCTACACCTTC
V: TRBV20-1
size: few
D: NA
J: TRBJ1-2

CDR3: CASSLEGTGEETQYF
DNA: TGCGCCAGCAGCTTGGAGGGGACAGGGGAAGAGACCCAGTACTTC
V: TRBV5-1
size: many
D: TRBD1
J: TRBJ2-5

CDR3: CASSPGDPSYF
DNA: TGTGCCAGCAGCCCAGGGGACCCCTCGTACTTC
V: TRBV28
size: NA
D: NA
J: TRBJ2-5

CDR3: CASSSRWADTQYF
DNA: TGTGCCAGCAGCTCCCGATGGGCAGATACGCAGTATTTT
V: TRBV11-2
size: NA
D: NA
J: TRBJ2-3

CDR3: CASSPRGTGGFQPQHF
DNA: TGTGCCAGCAGCCCCCGGGGGACAGGGGGCTTTCAGCCCCAGCATTTT
V: TRBV25-1
size: NA
D: TRBD1
J: TRBJ1-5

CDR3: CASSHAGQGAYGYTF
DNA: TGTGCCAGCAGCCACGCCGGACAGGGCGCCTATGGCTACACCTTC
V: TRBV3-1
size: NA
D: TRBD1
J: TRBJ1-2

CDR3: CASRDRGGGTDTQYF
DNA: TGTGCCAGCCGGGACAGGGGCGGGGGCACAGATACGCAGTATTTT
V: TRBV6-5
size: NA
D: TRBD1
J: TRBJ2-3

CDR3: CASSPLDHSGANVLTF
DNA: TGTGCCAGCAGTCCCCTGGACCACTCTGGGGCCAACGTCCTGACTTTC
V: TRBV27
size: NA
D: NA
J: TRBJ2-6

CDR3: CASSPLAGSEQYF
DNA: TGTGCCAGCAGTCCCTTGGCAGGGTCAGAGCAGTACTTC
V: TRBV27
size: NA
D: NA
J: TRBJ2-7

CDR3: CASSLERIYGYTF
DNA: TGTGCCAGCAGCTTGGAGAGGATTTATGGCTACACCTTC
V: TRBV5-6
size: NA
D: NA
J: TRBJ1-2

CDR3: CASRSGTGFLYGYTF
DNA: TGTGCCAGCAGGTCCGGGACAGGGTTCCTCTATGGCTACACCTTC
V: TRBV5-4
size: NA
D: TRBD1
J: TRBJ1-2

CDR3: CSVPAVLLYEQFF
DNA: TGCAGCGTACCTGCGGTGCTCCTTTATGAGCAGTTCTTC
V: TRBV29-1
size: few
D: NA
J: TRBJ2-1

CDR3: CSARGQLADNEQYF
DNA: TGCAGTGCTAGAGGTCAACTAGCGGACAATGAGCAGTACTTC
V: TRBV20-1
size: NA
D: TRBD2
J: TRBJ2-7

CDR3: CASSSSLRNTEAFF
DNA: TGTGCCAGCAGCTCATCCCTCCGGAACACTGAAGCTTTCTTT
V: TRBV11-1
size: NA
D: NA
J: TRBJ1-1

CDR3: CASSPNTGTASNQPQHF
DNA: TGTGCCAGCAGCCCAAACACCGGGACAGCTAGCAATCAGCCCCAGCATTTT
V: TRBV7-9
size: NA
D: TRBD1
J: TRBJ1-5

CDR3: CAIRDRGPGEQFF
DNA: TGTGCCATCAGGGACAGGGGGCCGGGTGAGCAGTTCTTC
V: TRBV10-3
size: NA
D: TRBD1
J: TRBJ2-1

CDR3: CASRIRQGDWLGTQYF
DNA: TGTGCCAGCAGAATTCGACAGGGAGATTGGTTGGGGACCCAGTACTTC
V: TRBV6-5
size: NA
D: TRBD1
J: TRBJ2-5

CDR3: CASSYVLWGTAFF
DNA: TGTGCCAGCAGTTACGTCCTGTGGGGGACGGCTTTCTTT
V: TRBV6-5
size: NA
D: NA
J: TRBJ1-1

CDR3: CASSLGTGRQETQYF
DNA: TGCGCCAGCAGCTTGGGGACAGGTCGGCAAGAGACCCAGTACTTC
V: TRBV5-1
size: NA
D: TRBD1
J: TRBJ2-5

CDR3: CASSPRGRTDYGYTF
DNA: TGTGCCAGTAGTCCCCGCGGGCGAACGGACTATGGCTACACCTTC
V: TRBV19
size: NA
D: NA
J: TRBJ1-2

CDR3: CASSDASGLEEYQPQHF
DNA: TGTGCCAGCAGTGACGCCTCAGGGCTCGAGGAATATCAGCCCCAGCATTTT
V: TRBV6-4
size: NA
D: NA
J: TRBJ1-5

CDR3: CATSDPGLDAGYNEQFF
DNA: TGTGCCACCAGTGACCCTGGACTCGACGCCGGATACAATGAGCAGTTCTTC
V: TRBV24-1
size: NA
D: NA
J: TRBJ2-1

CDR3: CASSVAPLAGDTDTQYF
DNA: TGTGCCAGCAGCGTAGCTCCACTAGCCGGGGACACAGATACGCAGTATTTT
V: TRBV9
size: few
D: NA
J: TRBJ2-3

CDR3: CASSSPTGSTDTQYF
DNA: TGTGCCAGCAGCTCCCCGACAGGGAGCACAGATACGCAGTATTTT
V: TRBV7-2
size: few
D: TRBD1
J: TRBJ2-3

CDR3: CASSSYSTEAFF
DNA: TGTGCCAGCAGTTCATATAGCACTGAAGCTTTCTTT
V: TRBV7-2
size: NA
D: NA
J: TRBJ1-1

CDR3: CATSGFGLAGDTQYF
DNA: TGTGCCACCAGTGGTTTTGGACTAGCGGGAGATACGCAGTATTTT
V: TRBV24-1
size: NA
D: TRBD2
J: TRBJ2-3

CDR3: CASSPGPGARDTQYF
DNA: TGTGCCAGCAGCCCGGGCCCCGGGGCCCGGGATACGCAGTATTTT
V: TRBV11-1
size: NA
D: NA
J: TRBJ2-3

CDR3: CAISAGTNTEAFF
DNA: TGTGCCATCTCGGCGGGGACTAACACTGAAGCTTTCTTT
V: TRBV10-3
size: NA
D: NA
J: TRBJ1-1

CDR3: CASTSSSGPYEQYF
DNA: TGTGCCAGCACGTCCTCCTCGGGGCCCTACGAGCAGTACTTC
V: TRBV6-2/TRBV6-3
size: few
D: NA
J: TRBJ2-7

CDR3: CATSRGNDRSHGYTF
DNA: TGTGCCACCAGCAGAGGAAACGACAGGTCCCATGGCTACACCTTC
V: TRBV15
size: few
D: NA
J: TRBJ1-2

CDR3: CASSHPDPYNEQFF
DNA: TGCGCCAGCAGCCATCCTGACCCATACAATGAGCAGTTCTTC
V: TRBV4-1
size: NA
D: NA
J: TRBJ2-1

CDR3: CSVGGPGTNEKLFF
DNA: TGCAGCGTTGGGGGACCGGGGACTAATGAAAAACTGTTTTTT
V: TRBV29-1
size: NA
D: NA
J: TRBJ1-4

CDR3: CASSSPGQGARAFF
DNA: TGTGCCAGCAGCTCCCCGGGACAGGGGGCTCGGGCTTTCTTT
V: TRBV7-9
size: NA
D: TRBD1
J: TRBJ1-1

CDR3: CASSVEGIGDEQFF
DNA: TGTGCCAGCAGCGTAGAAGGGATAGGCGATGAGCAGTTCTTC
V: TRBV9
size: many
D: NA
J: TRBJ2-1

CDR3: CASSFVAGTVDEQFF
DNA: TGTGCCAGCAGCTTCGTGGCGGGGACCGTCGATGAGCAGTTCTTC
V: TRBV7-9
size: NA
D: NA
J: TRBJ2-1

CDR3: CASSEALRFGGRGTDTQYF
DNA: TGTGCCAGCAGTGAAGCGCTTAGGTTTGGGGGTAGAGGGACAGATACGCAGTATTTT
V: TRBV6-1
size: NA
D: NA
J: TRBJ2-3

CDR3: CASSQVERGGQETQYF
DNA: TGTGCCAGCAGCCAAGTAGAGCGGGGTGGGCAAGAGACCCAGTACTTC
V: TRBV4-2
size: NA
D: TRBD2
J: TRBJ2-5